The entry below describes one TCR beta chain. No antigen is known for it. The data are from a study of lymphopenia after photon versus proton radiotherapy. Profiling relied on immunoSEQ multiplex PCR, and the TCRdb table lists in-frame clones only, not all of them. This table holds 150,000 to 200,000 clones, 80% to 90% found once. The germline V gene encodes CDR1 SGHTA and CDR2 FQGTGA. This CDR3 is 17 amino acids long. V shed 2 bases, J shed 6 bases, and the junction held 10 bases outside the gene matches. General study results and limits: Larger post-nadir TCR diversity loss correlated inversely with survival in deceased patients. Post-nadir diversity loss with photons came from oligoclonal expansion, particularly CD8+ Temra cells. Under photons, naive T cells and diversity fell while effector/memory populations rose.

The material sequenced was peripheral blood, taken from a patient treated with photon-based radiotherapy. This clonotype was obtained from a man aged 50 or older with gastric cancer. The V gene is TRBV7-3, the J gene TRBJ2-1; 10 bases are a match to TRBD2. CDR3 residues: CASSLLSVVAGGNEQFF. The DNA for the CDR3 is TGTGCCAGCAGCTTACTTAGCGTGGTAGCGGGAGGCAATGAGCAGTTCTTC. Variable domain in full (rest from reference TRBV7-3 and TRBJ2-1): GAGVSQTPSNKVTEKGKYVELRCDPISGHTALYWYRQSLGQGPEFLIYFQGTGAADDSGLPNDRFFAVRPEGSVSTLKIQRTERGDSAVYLCASSLLSVVAGGNEQFFGPGTRLTVL.